This T cell receptor beta chain appears in the sequencing data of a study of beta chain features in type 1 diabetes. This clone was seen only a few times. Its antigen is undetermined. Study-level results: A pattern of fewer insertions and more deletions at VDJ junctions was seen in type 1 diabetes patients. Sequencing from cDNA could over-represent high-TCR-expressing cells.

Isolated RNA was reverse transcribed in full, so expressed TCRB transcripts were sequenced. Some clones are missing from TCRdb's copy, which holds only in-frame ones; the method was immunoSEQ multiplex PCR. Of a few hundred thousand clones listed, approximately 12% are singletons. V was clipped by 5 bases and J by 4 bases, with 14 bases between them. Germline V gene sequence: CDR1 GTSNPN, CDR2 SVGIG (reference sequence). This CDR3 is 13 amino acids long. This clonotype was sampled from a man younger than 35 in good health. The specimen sequenced was naive CD4+ T cells from blood. V usage is TRBV30 and J usage is TRBJ1-2, with a tentative D call TRBD1 (5 bases). CDR3 sequence reads: CAWAQTAVYGYTF. The CDR3 nucleotides are TGTGCCTGGGCCCAGACAGCCGTCTATGGCTACACCTTC.